These 12 T cell receptor beta chains came from one sample sequenced in a study of CD8+CD57+ T cells in acquired aplastic anemia. Profiling of TCR beta VDJ combinations and CDR3 sequences used genomic DNA as template. Each CDR3 protein gets one entry after TCRdb re-called the reads with MiXCR. The data hold more than 150,000 distinct CDR3 sequences, with about half observed a single time. The sequenced sample consisted of sorted CD4+, CD8+, or CD8+CD57+ T cells (not recorded which) from PBMCs. Receptors were obtained from a human donor in good health.

This clonotype has ten or more counts. The V call is TRBV12-3 or TRBV12-4, the J call TRBJ1-4, with TRBD1 matching 8 bases. CDR3 length: 15 residues. V lost 5 bases to trimming and J lost 5 bases; unmatched junction nucleotides: 7. The chain's CDR3 is CASSRQGKGNEKLFF. For the CDR3, the DNA is TGTGCCAGCAGTCGACAGGGGAAGGGGAATGAAAAACTGTTTTTT.

The count of this clonotype is one. This chain uses TRBV4-1 with TRBJ1-6; D not certain. The ends were cut back, 0 bases at V and 7 bases at J, with 10 bases in the middle. This CDR3 is built from 15 residues. The germline V gene has CDR1 MGHRA and CDR2 YSYEKL. The CDR3 DNA reads as TGCGCCAGCAGCCAAGAAAGGGTATCGAATTCACCCCTCCACTTT. This encodes CASSQERVSNSPLHF.

This chain joins TRBV19 and TRBJ1-1; no clear D gene. The germline gives CDR1 LNHDA, CDR2 SQIVND (reference sequence). The CDR3 is 10 amino acids. V lost 8 bases to trimming and J lost 9 bases, with 10 bases between them. The CDR3 DNA reads TGTGCCAGTCATGGGCTGAAAGCTTTCTTT. As protein: CASHGLKAFF.

There are many counts of this clonotype. This chain joins TRBV29-1 and TRBJ2-3, with 7 bases that match TRBD2. Germline CDR1 SQVTM, CDR2 ANQGSEA. The trim removed 6 bases at V and 1 base at J, leaving 4 bases unmatched. CDR3 length: 13 amino acids. The CDR3 region has the DNA TGCAGCGTCCACCGGGGGGGCACAGATACGCAGTATTTT. This codes for CSVHRGGTDTQYF.

About this clonotype itself: An end of the junction differs from the germline gene, which may be a read error. The V gene is TRBV10-3, the J gene TRBJ2-1; D is possibly TRBD1 (5 bases). The CDR3 loop spans 15 amino acids. CDR1 is ENHRY and CDR2 is SYGVKD in the germline V gene. The CDR3 DNA reads TGTGCCACCAAGGAACAGGCCACCTCCTACAATGGGCAGTTCTTC. This encodes CATKEQATSYNGQFF.

This clonotype has just a few counts. This chain links TRBV30 with TRBJ1-5, with D possibly being TRBD1 (5 bases). Looked up from germline, CDR1 is GTSNPN and CDR2 is SVGIG (reference sequence). This CDR3 is 13 amino acids long. V lost 3 bases, J lost 4 bases, and 10 bases lay in between. In DNA form, the CDR3 reads TGTGCCTGGAGCAATGGGGGAAATCAGCCCCAGCATTTT. Encoded protein: CAWSNGGNQPQHF.

This clonotype appeared many times. J is TRBJ2-3 and V is TRBV5-4; D is unresolved. There are 13 residues in the CDR3. The V and J ends lost 0 bases and 1 base respectively, with 3 bases between them. CDR1 SGHNT and CDR2 YYREEE come from the germline V gene (reference sequence). This chain's CDR3 is CASSLGGTDTQYF. The CDR3, as DNA: TGTGCCAGCAGCTTGGGTGGCACAGATACGCAGTATTTT.

This clonotype was counted a single time. The rearrangement joins TRBV29-1 to TRBJ1-2, with D perhaps TRBD1 (5 bases). There are 13 residues in the CDR3. The V gene's germline CDR1 is SQVTM and CDR2 ANQGSEA. V was trimmed by 7 bases and J by 8 bases, leaving 20 bases between them. DNA of the CDR3: TGCAGCGCCTACCGCGGCCAGGGTTGGGGCTACACCTTC. This translates into CSAYRGQGWGYTF.

The table lists this clonotype with many counts. The V and J genes are TRBV7-8 and TRBJ1-5; a weak D match, TRBD1 (5 bases). This CDR3 is 16 amino acids long. V was cut by 0 bases and J by 5 bases, with 14 bases left in between. Germline V gene sequence: CDR1 SGHVS, CDR2 FQNEAQ. CDR3 region: CASSLAPGGEDQPQHF. CDR3 DNA sequence: TGTGCCAGCAGCTTAGCGCCCGGGGGAGAGGATCAGCCCCAGCATTTT.

The chain uses TRBV19 and TRBJ2-1; tentative D call: TRBD1 (5 bases). Germline CDR1 is LNHDA and CDR2 is SQIVND (reference sequence). Trimming shortened V by 5 bases and J by 7 bases, and 12 bases separated the two germline ends. The CDR3 has 13 residues. CDR3 sequence reads: CASSLQGKNEQFF. Written as DNA, the CDR3 is TGTGCCAGTAGTTTGCAGGGAAAGAATGAGCAGTTCTTC.

Details on this clonotype: One end of the junction varies from germline; a read error may be responsible. The chain carries TRBV29-1 and TRBJ2-1; D is perhaps TRBD2 (6 bases). CDR1 is SQVTM, CDR2 ANQGSEA, per germline. The CDR3 has 12 residues. CDR3 sequence reads: CQPGDVGNEQFF. CDR3 DNA sequence: TGTCAGCCGGGAGACGTGGGCAATGAGCAGTTCTTC.

Worth noting for this clonotype: This clone may be a read error of a much larger clone one base away. The chain carries TRBV3-1 and TRBJ2-7, with D uncertain. The germline V and J ends were trimmed by 7 bases and 5 bases, with 9 bases remaining between them. Per the germline V gene, CDR1 is LGHDT and CDR2 is YNNKEL (reference sequence). CDR3 size: 11 residues. This chain's CDR3 is CASTLENEQYF. The CDR3 DNA is TGTGCCAGCACTCTCGAGAACGAGCAGTACTTC.